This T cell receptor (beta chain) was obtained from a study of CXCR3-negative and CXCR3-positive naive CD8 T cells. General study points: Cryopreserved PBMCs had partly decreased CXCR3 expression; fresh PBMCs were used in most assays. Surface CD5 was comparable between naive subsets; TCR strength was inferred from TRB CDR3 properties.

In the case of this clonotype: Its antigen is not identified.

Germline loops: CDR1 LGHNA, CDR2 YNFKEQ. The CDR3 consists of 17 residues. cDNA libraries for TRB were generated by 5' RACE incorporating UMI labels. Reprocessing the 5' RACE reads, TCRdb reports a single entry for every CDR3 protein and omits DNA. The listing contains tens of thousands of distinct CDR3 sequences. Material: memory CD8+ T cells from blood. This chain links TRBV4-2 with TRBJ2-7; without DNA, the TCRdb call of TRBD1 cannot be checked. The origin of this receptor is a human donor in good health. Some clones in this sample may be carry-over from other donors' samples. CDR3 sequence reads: CASSQDRGGITGYEQYF.